These T cell receptor beta chains were read from a single sample in a study of shared clonotypes between healthy human individuals. Data came from immunoSEQ multiplex PCR; TCRdb stores just in-frame clones and leaves some out. In the table there are 650,000 to 800,000 clones, 55% to 75% of which are singletons. Sequences were obtained from memory CD4+ T cells sorted from blood. The receptors derive from a woman in her twenties or thirties in good health. Each CDR3 is given with its conserved first and last residue.

J	V	length	CDR3
TRBJ2-1	TRBV18	17	CASSRGTSGSSYNEQFF
TRBJ2-7	TRBV6-1	15	CASRISGGPSYEQYF
TRBJ1-2	TRBV28	12	CASSLPTRGYTF
TRBJ1-2	TRBV7-9	15	CASSFIRPGKYGYTF
TRBJ2-1	TRBV7-9	17	CASSLLSASWRNNEQFF
TRBJ2-5	TRBV5-1	13	CASQAGPVETQYF
TRBJ2-1	TRBV30	13	CAWSGLYYNEQFF
TRBJ2-1	TRBV28	15	CASSLGGRASNEQFF
TRBJ1-1	TRBV6-7	12	CASHRTDTEAFF
TRBJ1-2	TRBV6-6	13	CAIKQGSNYGYTF
TRBJ2-1	TRBV2	13	CASTRDLINEQFF
TRBJ1-5	TRBV18	13	CASSPEGNQPQHF
TRBJ1-5	TRBV7-2	17	CASSSGTGTGRRQPQHF
TRBJ1-1	TRBV7-8	13	CASSLAGNTEAFF
TRBJ2-1	TRBV19	11	CASGSYNEQFF
TRBJ2-2	TRBV10-1	16	CASSETGGTSTGELFF
TRBJ2-3	TRBV28	14	CAAGGGGVTYTQYF
TRBJ2-5	TRBV7-2	16	CASSLALLAGGGTQYF
TRBJ1-2	TRBV6-6	14	CASSGRDSLYGYTF
TRBJ2-1	TRBV5-4	16	CASSLRAGGVYNEQFF
TRBJ1-2	TRBV6-6	14	CASSYSTGKYGYTF
TRBJ2-5	TRBV11-3	14	CASSLRSGQETQYF
TRBJ1-5	TRBV19	12	CASTRSNQPQHF
TRBJ1-2	TRBV7-9	13	CASSPPGAYGYTF
TRBJ2-3	TRBV15	14	CATSLSGSRDTQYF
TRBJ2-7	TRBV7-9	15	CASSLGGSLSGEQYF
TRBJ2-1	TRBV19	15	CASSKQGWSYNEQFF
TRBJ2-3	TRBV28	17	CASSLSLWKSSTDTQYF
TRBJ2-1	TRBV7-8	13	CASSPTSYNEQFF
TRBJ2-7	TRBV6-5	12	CASSTGTGEQYF
TRBJ2-3	TRBV6-5	14	CATLAGVGRGTQYF
TRBJ2-5	TRBV5-8	15	CASSLGTGGQETQYF
TRBJ2-1	TRBV12-5	14	CASGYGTTVGEQFF
TRBJ2-2	TRBV5-1	16	CASSAGHLANTGELFF
TRBJ2-3	TRBV10-3	14	CAISEGQGTDTQYF
TRBJ2-3	TRBV28	14	CASSSGLAGGVQYF
TRBJ1-1	TRBV7-8	14	CASSLGDGDTEAFF
TRBJ2-7	TRBV11-2	15	CASSHAYSGRYEQYF
TRBJ1-5	TRBV19	16	CASSRDRGLSNQPQHF
TRBJ1-2	TRBV19	15	CASSIGPPQNYGYTF
TRBJ2-7	TRBV5-8	16	CASSRGVGSGAYEQYF
TRBJ1-1	TRBV21-1	22	CASSTAIGVRHLQLQMNTEAFF
TRBJ2-7	TRBV7-3	12	CASSFLFHEQYF
TRBJ2-2	TRBV6-5	15	CASSYGVINTGELFF
TRBJ2-7	TRBV7-8	14	CASSLGRPGDEQYF
TRBJ2-3	TRBV7-9	13	CASSLAAGAAQYF
TRBJ2-3	TRBV11-2	15	CASRVGGSHRDTQYF
TRBJ1-2	TRBV4-3	16	CASSTFKNRKTYGYTF
TRBJ1-2	TRBV28	14	CASSTTGRGRGYTF
TRBJ2-2	TRBV29-1	14	CSVETGQDGGELFF
TRBJ2-5	TRBV7-9	11	CASSVEETQYF
TRBJ1-1	TRBV28	14	CASNRRGEHTEAFF
TRBJ2-7	TRBV5-1	15	CASREGTGGFREQYF
TRBJ2-7	TRBV5-1	15	CASSRDGTSTYEQYF
TRBJ1-2	TRBV4-1	16	CASSQDSGKRLYGYTF
TRBJ2-7	TRBV6-5	15	CASSHPLQFGGGQYF
TRBJ2-2	TRBV6-5	15	CASNRDSANTGELFF
TRBJ1-2	TRBV5-1	18	CASSLLTSLGASDYGYTF
TRBJ1-5	TRBV6-1	14	CASSVQQGAQPQHF